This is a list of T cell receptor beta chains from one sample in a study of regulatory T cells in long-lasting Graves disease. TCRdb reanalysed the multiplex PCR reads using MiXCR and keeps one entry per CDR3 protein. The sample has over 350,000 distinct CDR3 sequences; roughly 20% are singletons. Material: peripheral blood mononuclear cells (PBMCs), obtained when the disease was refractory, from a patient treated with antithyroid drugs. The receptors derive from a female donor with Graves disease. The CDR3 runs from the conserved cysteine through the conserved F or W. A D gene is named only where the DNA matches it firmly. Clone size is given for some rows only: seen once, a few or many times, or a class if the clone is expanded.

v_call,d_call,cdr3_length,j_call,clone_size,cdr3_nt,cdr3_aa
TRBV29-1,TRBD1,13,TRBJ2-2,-,TGCAGCGTAGGGACAGGGGGGACCGGGGAGCTGTTTTTT,CSVGTGGTGELFF
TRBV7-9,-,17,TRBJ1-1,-,TGTGCCAGCAGCTTAGGGAAGATAGATTGGGGCGGTGCTGAAGCTTTCTTT,CASSLGKIDWGGAEAFF
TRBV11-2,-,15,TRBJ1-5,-,TGTGCCAGCAGCAGGACGGAGTCGAGCAATCAGCCCCAGCATTTT,CASSRTESSNQPQHF
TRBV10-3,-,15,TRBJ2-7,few,TGTGCCACCCAGGGGACTAGGGACAGAAGGTTCGAGCAGTACTTC,CATQGTRDRRFEQYF
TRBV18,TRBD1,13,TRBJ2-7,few,TGTGCCAGCTCACCTCGGACAGGGGACGAGCAGTACTTC,CASSPRTGDEQYF
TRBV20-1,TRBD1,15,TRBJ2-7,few,TGCAGTGCCCCAAAGGACAGGGGGCCCTCCTACGAGCAGTACTTC,CSAPKDRGPSYEQYF
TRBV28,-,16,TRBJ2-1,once,TGTGCCAGCAGTTTGCCAGCGTGGGGAGGCTACAATGAGCAGTTCTTC,CASSLPAWGGYNEQFF
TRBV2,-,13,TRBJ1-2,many,TGTGCCAGCAGTGGACGGGGAATCTATGGCTACACCTTC,CASSGRGIYGYTF
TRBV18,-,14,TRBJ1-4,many,TGTGCCAGCTCACCCGCCCCGAGAGGCGAAAAACTGTTTTTT,CASSPAPRGEKLFF
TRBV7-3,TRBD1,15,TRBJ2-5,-,TGTGCCAGCAGCCCTGGACAGGGGTATTCGGAGACCCAGTACTTC,CASSPGQGYSETQYF
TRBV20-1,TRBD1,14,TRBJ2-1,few,TGCAGTGCTAGAGAACAGGGGGTCTTAGATGAGCAGTTCTTC,CSAREQGVLDEQFF
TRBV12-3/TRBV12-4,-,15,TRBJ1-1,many,TGTGCCAGCAGTCGCGCGGGGACGCAGGGCACTGAAGCTTTCTTT,CASSRAGTQGTEAFF
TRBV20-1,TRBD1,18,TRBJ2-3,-,TGCAGTGCCCCAATAATAGGACAGGGGTTGGAATCGACAGATACGCAGTATTTT,CSAPIIGQGLESTDTQYF
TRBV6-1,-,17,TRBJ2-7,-,TGTGCCAGCACTCCCTCGAAGATGGGGGAGGGGGCTAGAGAGCAGTACTTC,CASTPSKMGEGAREQYF
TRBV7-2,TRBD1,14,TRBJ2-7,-,TGTGCCAGCAGCTGGTCGACAGGGGCCTACGAGCAGTACTTC,CASSWSTGAYEQYF
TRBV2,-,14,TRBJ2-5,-,TGTGCCAGCAGCTTGGTGGATGAGGGGAAGACCCAGTACTTC,CASSLVDEGKTQYF
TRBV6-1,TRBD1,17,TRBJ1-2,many,TGTGCCAGCAACCCAGGACAGGGCGGGCTAGCTAACTATGGCTACACCTTC,CASNPGQGGLANYGYTF
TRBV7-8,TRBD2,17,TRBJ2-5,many,TGTGCCAGCAGCACAAGGACTAGCGGAACCCTCCAAGAGACCCAGTACTTC,CASSTRTSGTLQETQYF
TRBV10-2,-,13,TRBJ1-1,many,TGCGCCAGCAGTGAACAGGCTGGGACTGAAGCTTTCTTT,CASSEQAGTEAFF
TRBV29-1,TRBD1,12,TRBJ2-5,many,TGCAGCGCAACAGGGGGACAAGAGACCCAGTACTTC,CSATGGQETQYF
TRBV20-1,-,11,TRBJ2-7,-,TGCAGTGCTAAACCCATATACGAGCAGTACTTC,CSAKPIYEQYF
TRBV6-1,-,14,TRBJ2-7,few,TGTGCCAGCCGAAGCAGGTACAGCTCCTACGAGCAGTACTTC,CASRSRYSSYEQYF
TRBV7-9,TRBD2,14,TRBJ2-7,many,TGTGCCAGCAGCTTAGGGGGGGGCTCCTACGAGCAGTACTTC,CASSLGGGSYEQYF
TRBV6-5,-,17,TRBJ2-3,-,TGTGCCAGCAGTTACGGGTCGGGAGCTTTGGAGGCAGATACGCAGTATTTT,CASSYGSGALEADTQYF
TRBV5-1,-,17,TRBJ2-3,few,TGCGCCAGCACAGTGCGGGAATCTGGACTAAGCACAGATACGCAGTATTTT,CASTVRESGLSTDTQYF
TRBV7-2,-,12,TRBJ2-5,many,TGTGCCAGCGGACTTTTACAAGAGACCCAGTACTTC,CASGLLQETQYF
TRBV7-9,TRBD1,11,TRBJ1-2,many,TGTGCCAGCAGTTCAGGGGGCTGGTACACCTTC,CASSSGGWYTF
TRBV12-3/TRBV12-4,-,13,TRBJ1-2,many,TGTGCCAGCAGCCTCAGTGGGGAGAGGGGCTACACCTTC,CASSLSGERGYTF
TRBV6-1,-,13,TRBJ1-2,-,TGTGCCAGCACTCCTCACGGGGGGGATGGCTACACCTTC,CASTPHGGDGYTF
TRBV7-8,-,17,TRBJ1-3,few,TGTGCCAGCAGCTTGGCCCTGGGGCTCGACTCTGGAAACACCATATATTTT,CASSLALGLDSGNTIYF
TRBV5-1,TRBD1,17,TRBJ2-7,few,TGCGCCAGCAGCCCAAGGCCCCCAGGACAGGGTTCCTACGAGCAGTACTTC,CASSPRPPGQGSYEQYF
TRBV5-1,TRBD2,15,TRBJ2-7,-,TGCGCCAGCAGCTTGGCCGGCGGGGGTGAGTACGGGCAGTACTTC,CASSLAGGGEYGQYF
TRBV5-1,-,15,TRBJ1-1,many,TGCGCCAGCAGCCCGGACGGGGATGTGGCCACTGAAGCTTTCTTT,CASSPDGDVATEAFF
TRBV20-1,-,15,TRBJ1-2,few,TGCAGTGCTAAGCGTACAGGGTTAGCTAACTATGGCTACACCTTC,CSAKRTGLANYGYTF
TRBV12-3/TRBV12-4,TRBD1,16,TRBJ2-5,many,TGTGCCAGCAGTACCGGACAGGGAGCTGTCCCGGAGACCCAGTACTTC,CASSTGQGAVPETQYF
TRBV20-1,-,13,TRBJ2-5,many,TGCAGTGCTTACTCAGGGGGGGCGGCGACCCAGTACTTC,CSAYSGGAATQYF
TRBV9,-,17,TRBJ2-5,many,TGTGCCAGCAGCGTAGGTAGGGGAGGGGGCTCTCAAGAGACCCAGTACTTC,CASSVGRGGGSQETQYF
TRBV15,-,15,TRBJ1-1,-,TGTGCCACCAGCAGGGACCTAGGAGGGAACACTGAAGCTTTCTTT,CATSRDLGGNTEAFF
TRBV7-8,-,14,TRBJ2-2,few,TGTGCCAGCAGCTTAGAGGAGCGTGCCGGGGAGCTGTTTTTT,CASSLEERAGELFF
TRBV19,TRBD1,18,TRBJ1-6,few,TGTGCCAGTAGTCTACAACAGACAGGGAGGCAATGGAATTCACCCCTCCACTTT,CASSLQQTGRQWNSPLHF
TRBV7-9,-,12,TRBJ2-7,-,TGTGCCAGCAGCCCCCCGTTAGCTGAGCAGTACTTC,CASSPPLAEQYF
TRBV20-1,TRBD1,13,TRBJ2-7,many,TGCAGTGCTAGCGCGACAGGGGCCTACGAGCAGTACTTC,CSASATGAYEQYF
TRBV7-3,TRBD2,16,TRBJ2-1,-,TGTGCCAGCAGCGTAAATAGCGGGGGGGTTCAGGGTGAGCAGTTCTTC,CASSVNSGGVQGEQFF
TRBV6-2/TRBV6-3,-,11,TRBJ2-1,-,TGTGCCAGCAGTGAAACCCATGAGCAGTTCTTC,CASSETHEQFF
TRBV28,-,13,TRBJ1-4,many,TGTGCCAGCAGGACACGATGGGATCAAAAACTGTTTTTT,CASRTRWDQKLFF
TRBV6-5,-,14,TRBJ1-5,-,TGTGCCAGCAGTTACGGCCCCACCGGACAGCCCCAGCATTTT,CASSYGPTGQPQHF
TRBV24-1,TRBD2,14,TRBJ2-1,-,TGTGCCACCAGTGAGGGACTAGCGGGATATGAGCAGTTCTTC,CATSEGLAGYEQFF
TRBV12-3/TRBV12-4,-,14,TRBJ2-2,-,TGTGCCAGCAGTTTTGTTTCGAACACCGGGGAGCTGCTTTTT,CASSFVSNTGELLF
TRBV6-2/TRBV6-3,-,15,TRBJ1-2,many,TGTGCCAGCAGAGAGACTGGATCAGTTACCTATGGCTACACCTTC,CASRETGSVTYGYTF
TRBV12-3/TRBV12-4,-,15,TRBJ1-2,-,TGTGCCAGCAGCCTTCTTTCCCTTGGGGTCGATGGCTACACCTTC,CASSLLSLGVDGYTF
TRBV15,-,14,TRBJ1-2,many,TGTGCCACCAGCAGAGAGGCAGTTCCTTATGGCTACACCTTC,CATSREAVPYGYTF
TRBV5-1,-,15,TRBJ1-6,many,TGCGCCAGCAGCGCAGAGGGGCTAAATAATTCACCCCTCCACTTT,CASSAEGLNNSPLHF
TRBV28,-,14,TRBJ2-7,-,TGTGCCAGCAGTTACGTCCGGACTGGCTACGAGCAGTACTTC,CASSYVRTGYEQYF
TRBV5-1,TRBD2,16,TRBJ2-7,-,TGCGCCAGCAGCCTTGGGACTAGCGGGAAGTCCCACGAGCAGTACTTC,CASSLGTSGKSHEQYF
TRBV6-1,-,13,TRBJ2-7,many,TGTGCCAGCAGCTCCCCGGGCGGTTACGAGCAGTACTTC,CASSSPGGYEQYF
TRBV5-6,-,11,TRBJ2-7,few,TGTGCCAGCAGCTTGGTAAAGGGGCAGTACTTC,CASSLVKGQYF
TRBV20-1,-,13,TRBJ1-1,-,TGCAGTGCAACGAGGGTCGGGAACACTGAAGCTTTCTTT,CSATRVGNTEAFF
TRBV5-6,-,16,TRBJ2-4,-,TGTGCCAGCAGCTGGGGAGCAGGGGCTACCGGAGGCATTCAGTACTTC,CASSWGAGATGGIQYF
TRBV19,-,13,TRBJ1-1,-,TGTGCCAGTAGGGGCAGGGAGAACACTGAAGCTTTCTTT,CASRGRENTEAFF